The sequence of this T cell receptor beta chain was determined in a study of response to subunit inactivated influenza vaccine. TCRdb used MiXCR to reprocess the RT-PCR reads, holding one entry per CDR3 protein. This sample has around 530,000 distinct CDR3 sequences, with more than 15% found just once. As to this clonotype: Its antigen is as yet unknown.

Study-level findings and limits: Researchers suggested that each seasonal influenza vaccination recruits few new T cells.

The CDR3 covers 15 residues. The gene calls are TRBV21-1 and TRBJ1-3. TRBV21-1 is given as a pseudogene. The sample in question was CD4+ T cells sorted from PBMCs, obtained approximately 25 months after vaccination. The receptor comes from a man aged 45 to 75 who received an inactivated influenza vaccine. CDR3 sequence (DNA): TGTGCCAGCAGCAAAGGGGAGGAAGCTGGAAACACCATATATTTT. It yields the protein CASSKGEEAGNTIYF.